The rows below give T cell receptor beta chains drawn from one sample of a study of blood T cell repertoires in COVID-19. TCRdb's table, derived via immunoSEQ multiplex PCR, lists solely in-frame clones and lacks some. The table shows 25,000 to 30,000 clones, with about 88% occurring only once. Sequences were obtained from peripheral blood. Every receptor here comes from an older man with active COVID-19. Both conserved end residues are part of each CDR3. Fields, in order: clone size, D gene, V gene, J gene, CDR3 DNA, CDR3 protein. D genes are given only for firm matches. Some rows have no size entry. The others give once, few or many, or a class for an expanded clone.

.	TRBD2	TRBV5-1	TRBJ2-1	TGCGCCAGCAGAAGCGGGGGGCCAAATGAGCAGTTCTTC	CASRSGGPNEQFF
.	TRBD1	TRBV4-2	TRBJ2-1	TGTGCCAGCAGCCAAGAGGGGACAGTGGGCTCCTACAATGAGCAGTTCTTC	CASSQEGTVGSYNEQFF
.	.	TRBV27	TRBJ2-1	TGTGCCAGCAGTTTCCTCCGTGAGGGAGGCGGTGAGCAGTTCTTC	CASSFLREGGGEQFF
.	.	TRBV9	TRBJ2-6	TGTGCCAGCAGCGAGGGAGGTATTGGGGCCAACGTCCTGACTTTC	CASSEGGIGANVLTF
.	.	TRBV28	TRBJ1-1	TGTGCCAGCAGTTTTCAAAACCGGGCCCAGGGGAACACTGAAGCTTTCTTT	CASSFQNRAQGNTEAFF
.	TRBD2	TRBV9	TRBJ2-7	TGTGCCAGCAGCCCCGGGGGGGGCGACGAGCAGTACTTC	CASSPGGGDEQYF
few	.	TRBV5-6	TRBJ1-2	TGTGCCAGCGGCACTGGGGGCAGGTCGTATGGCTACACCTTC	CASGTGGRSYGYTF
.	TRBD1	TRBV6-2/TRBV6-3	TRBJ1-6	TGTGCCAGCAGTTGGGGACAGGGGAATTCACCCCTCCACTTT	CASSWGQGNSPLHF
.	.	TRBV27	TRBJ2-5	TGTGCCAGCAGTTTGGCAGAACAAGAGACCCAGTACTTC	CASSLAEQETQYF
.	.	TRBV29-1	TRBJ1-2	TGCAGCGTTGAGTCAAATGGCTACACCTTC	CSVESNGYTF
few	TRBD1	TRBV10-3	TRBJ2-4	TGTGCCATCAGTGAAGGACAGGGGGGGTTGACCAAAAACATTCAGTACTTC	CAISEGQGGLTKNIQYF
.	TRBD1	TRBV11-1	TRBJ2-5	TGTGCCAGCAGCCCAAACAGGGGTCAAGAGACCCAGTACTTC	CASSPNRGQETQYF
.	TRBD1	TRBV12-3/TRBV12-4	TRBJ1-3	TGCGCCGGGACAGGAGGAAACACCATATATTTT	CAGTGGNTIYF
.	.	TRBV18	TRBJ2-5	TGTGCCAGCTCACCACCTGGCGGGAAAGAGACCCAGTACTTC	CASSPPGGKETQYF
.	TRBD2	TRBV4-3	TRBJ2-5	TGCGCCAGCAGCCAGGGGACTAGCGGGGCCCTTCAAGAGACCCAGTACTTC	CASSQGTSGALQETQYF
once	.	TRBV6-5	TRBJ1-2	TGTGCCAGCAGTTACTCGGGGCTAGGGAACTATGGCTACACCTTC	CASSYSGLGNYGYTF
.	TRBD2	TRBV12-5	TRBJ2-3	TGTGCTAGTGGTTCGTCCGGGGGGGGATCAGATACGCAGTATTTT	CASGSSGGGSDTQYF
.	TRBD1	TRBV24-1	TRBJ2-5	TGTGCCACCAGTGACCCCGGACAGGAAGAGACCCAGTACTTC	CATSDPGQEETQYF
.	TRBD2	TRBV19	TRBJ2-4	TGTGCCAGTATAATGACTAGCGGAGAGAACATTCAGTACTTC	CASIMTSGENIQYF
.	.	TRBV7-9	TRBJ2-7	TGTGCCAGCAGCCCCCAGGGTATGGGGGAGCAGTACTTC	CASSPQGMGEQYF
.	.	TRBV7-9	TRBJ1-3	TGTGCCAGCAGCTTGGAGAGAGACGTCTCTGGAAACACCATATATTTT	CASSLERDVSGNTIYF
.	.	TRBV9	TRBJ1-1	TGTGCCAGCAGCGGCCCATGGACAGAGAACACTGAAGCTTTCTTT	CASSGPWTENTEAFF
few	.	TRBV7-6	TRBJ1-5	TGTGCCAGCAGCCCCCGAGCGGGGAATCAGCCCCAGCATTTT	CASSPRAGNQPQHF
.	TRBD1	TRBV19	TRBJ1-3	TGTGCCAGTGTACAGGGGGCGCCTGGAAACACCATATATTTT	CASVQGAPGNTIYF
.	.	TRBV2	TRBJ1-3	TGTGCCAGCAGTGATCCGGGTCTGGGCTCTGGAAACACCATATATTTT	CASSDPGLGSGNTIYF
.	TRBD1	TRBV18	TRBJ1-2	TGTGCCAGCTCCCCCGGGACAGGGGGCGGCGGCTACACCTTC	CASSPGTGGGGYTF
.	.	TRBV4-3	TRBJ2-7	TGCGCCAGCAGCCCTAGTGGGTCCTACGAGCAGTACTTC	CASSPSGSYEQYF
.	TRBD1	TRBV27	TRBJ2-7	TGTGCCAGCAGCCGAGGGGGACAGGGCACCTACGAGCAGTACTTC	CASSRGGQGTYEQYF
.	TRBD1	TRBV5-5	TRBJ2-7	TGTGCCAGCAGCGAAAGGGACAGGTCCGCCTACGAGCAGTACTTC	CASSERDRSAYEQYF
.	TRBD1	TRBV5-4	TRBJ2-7	TGTGCCAGCAGCTTGGGGCAGGGGGAGTCCTACGAGCAGTACTTC	CASSLGQGESYEQYF
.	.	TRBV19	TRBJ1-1	TGTGCCAGTAGTATTGGCCAGAACACTGAAGCTTTCTTT	CASSIGQNTEAFF
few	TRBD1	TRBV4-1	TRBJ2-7	TGCGCCAGCAGCCAAGACCCCGGGACAGGGTCCCACGAGCAGTACTTC	CASSQDPGTGSHEQYF
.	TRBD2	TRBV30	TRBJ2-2	TGTGCCTGGAGTGTACTTGGGAGGGAGACCGGGGAGCTGTTTTTT	CAWSVLGRETGELFF
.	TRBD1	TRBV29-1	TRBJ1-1	TGCAGCGCCACGACGGGACAGATGAACACTGAAGCTTTCTTT	CSATTGQMNTEAFF
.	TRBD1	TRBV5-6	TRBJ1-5	TGTGCCAGCAGCTTTACCGGGACAGGGAGGCAGCCCCAGCATTTT	CASSFTGTGRQPQHF
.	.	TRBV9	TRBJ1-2	TGTGCCAGCAGCGTACAGGGGAACTATGGCTACACCTTC	CASSVQGNYGYTF
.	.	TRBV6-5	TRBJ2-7	TGTGCCAGCAGTCTCCAGGATTCCTACGAGCAGTACTTC	CASSLQDSYEQYF
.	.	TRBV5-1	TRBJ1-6	TGCGCCAGCAGCTTGGACCTAGAGATTTCACCCCTCCACTTT	CASSLDLEISPLHF
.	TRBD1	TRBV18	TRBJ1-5	TGTGCCAGCTCCTACAGGGGGCCGGGCAATCAGCCCCAGCATTTT	CASSYRGPGNQPQHF
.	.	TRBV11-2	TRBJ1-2	TGTGCCAGCAGCCAACTGGGGGGGCAATATGGCTACACCTTC	CASSQLGGQYGYTF
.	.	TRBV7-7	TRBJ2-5	TGTGCTAGCAGCTTAGGGGTCAGGGGAGCGAGAGAGACCCAGTACTTC	CASSLGVRGARETQYF
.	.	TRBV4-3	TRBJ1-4	TGCGCCAGCAGCCAAGATGGGACTCCTTGGGGAAAACTGTTTTTT	CASSQDGTPWGKLFF
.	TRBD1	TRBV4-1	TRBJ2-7	TGCGCCAGCAGCCAGAGACTTACGGGACAGGGGTCGTACGAGCAGTACTTC	CASSQRLTGQGSYEQYF
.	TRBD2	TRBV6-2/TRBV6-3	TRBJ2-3	TGTGCCAGCAGTTACTCGGCGCTAGCGGTTACAGATACGCAGTATTTT	CASSYSALAVTDTQYF
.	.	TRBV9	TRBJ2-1	TGTGCCAGCAGCGCGGGACATAGCTCCTACAATGAGCAGTTCTTC	CASSAGHSSYNEQFF
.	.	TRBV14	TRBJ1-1	TGTGCCAGCAGCCTCTGGAACACTGAAGCTTTCTTT	CASSLWNTEAFF
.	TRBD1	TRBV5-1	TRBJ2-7	TGCGCCAGCAGTCAGGGGGTCTCCTACGAGCAGTACTTC	CASSQGVSYEQYF
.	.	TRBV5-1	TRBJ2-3	TGCGCCAGCAGCTTGGGTGGGGGCCGCACAGATACGCAGTATTTT	CASSLGGGRTDTQYF
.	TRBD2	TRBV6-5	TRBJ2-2	TGTGCCAGCATAAGGACTAGCGGGGGAGTCGGGGAGCTGTTTTTT	CASIRTSGGVGELFF
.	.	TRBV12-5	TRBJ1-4	TGTGCTAGTGGCTCAGGACAGTCTCTTGTTCTTGAAAAACTGTTTTTT	CASGSGQSLVLEKLFF
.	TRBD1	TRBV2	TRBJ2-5	TGTGCCAGCAGTGGGCGGGACAGGGGAATTACTAGCCCGGAGACCCAGTACTTC	CASSGRDRGITSPETQYF
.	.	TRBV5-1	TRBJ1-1	TGCGCCAGCAGCCCGACAGGTTACACTGAAGCTTTCTTT	CASSPTGYTEAFF